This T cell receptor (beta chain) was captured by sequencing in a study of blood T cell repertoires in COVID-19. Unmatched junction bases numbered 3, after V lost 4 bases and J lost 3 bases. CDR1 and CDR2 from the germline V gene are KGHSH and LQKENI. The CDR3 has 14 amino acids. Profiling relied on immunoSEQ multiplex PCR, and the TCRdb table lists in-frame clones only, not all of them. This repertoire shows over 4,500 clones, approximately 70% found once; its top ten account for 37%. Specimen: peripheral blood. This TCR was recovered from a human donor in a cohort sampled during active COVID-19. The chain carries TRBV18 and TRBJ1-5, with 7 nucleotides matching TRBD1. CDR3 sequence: CASSQGQLNQPQHF. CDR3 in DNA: TGTGCCAGCTCACAGGGACAGCTCAATCAGCCCCAGCATTTT. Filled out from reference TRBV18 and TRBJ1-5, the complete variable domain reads NAGVMQNPRHLVRRRGQEARLRCSPMKGHSHVYWYRQLPEEGLKFMVYLQKENIIDESGMPKERFSAEFPKEGPSILRIQQVVRGDSAAYFCASSQGQLNQPQHFGDGTRLSIL.